This T cell receptor beta chain came from a study of response to subunit inactivated influenza vaccine. MiXCR, run by TCRdb on the RT-PCR reads, gives a single entry per CDR3 protein. The table has hundreds of thousands of distinct CDR3 sequences, roughly 13% seen once. V dropped 3 bases and J dropped 2 bases, with 10 bases sitting between them. CDR3 size: 14 residues. This clonotype was counted a few times. The receptor comes from a middle-aged man who received an inactivated influenza vaccine. The specimen was PBMCs from blood, collected around 15 days before vaccination. The chain links TRBV12-3 or TRBV12-4 to TRBJ2-5; D gene ambiguous. The CDR3 is CASSLSGLQETQYF. The DNA for the CDR3 is TGTGCCAGCAGTTTGTCTGGGTTACAAGAGACCCAGTACTTC.